This T cell receptor (beta chain) was sequenced during a study of cytomegalovirus exposure and HLA in healthy donors. V lost 6 bases, J lost 4 bases, and 8 bases stayed unmatched. Per germline, CDR1 LNHDA and CDR2 SQIVND (reference sequence). This CDR3 spans 15 amino acids. This clone was detected only once. In the PCR, 60 Vbeta and 13 Jbeta primers were used. TCRdb keeps only in-frame clones here, not all; method: immunoSEQ multiplex PCR. The table includes about 180,000 clones, 75% to 85% detected once. The specimen was PBMCs. This chain joins TRBV19 and TRBJ2-1; the match to TRBD2 covers 8 bases. The clonotype was recovered from a woman in her sixties in good health and CMV-seropositive. CDR3 protein: CASRTPGLGYNEQFF. In nucleotides, the CDR3 is TGTGCCAGTAGGACACCGGGACTAGGGTACAATGAGCAGTTCTTC.